One and the same sample provided the 20 T cell receptor beta chains below, sequenced in a study of T cell repertoires in cytomegalovirus infection. TCRdb recomputed calls from the reads with MiXCR, one row per CDR3 protein. The sample records about 440,000 distinct CDR3 sequences, about 33% being singletons. Material for sequencing was PBMCs. The source of these receptors is a human donor in good health (CMV status not recorded). Some clones in this sample may be carry-over from other donors' samples.

This clonotype was counted many times. The chain employs TRBV7-2 and TRBJ2-3; D not resolved. CDR3 length: 15 amino acids. From germline, CDR1 is SGHTA and CDR2 FQGNSA. V lost 5 bases to trimming and J lost 2 bases, with 14 bases between them. The chain's CDR3 is CASSRDPVNTDTQYF. As DNA, the CDR3 is TGTGCCAGCAGCCGAGACCCAGTTAACACAGATACGCAGTATTTT.

The genes are TRBV7-8 and TRBJ2-1, with D perhaps being TRBD1 or TRBD2 (6 bases each). Germline V lookup: CDR1 SGHVS, CDR2 FQNEAQ. The CDR3 has 17 amino acids. V lost 4 bases and J 0 bases, leaving 16 bases between the germline ends. Here the CDR3 DNA reads TGTGCCAGCAGCTCCCCTTTAGGGGGGACCTCCTACAATGAGCAGTTCTTC. This codes for CASSSPLGGTSYNEQFF.

The chain has TRBV4-1 and TRBJ2-7; 8 nucleotides align to TRBD1. The germline V gene encodes CDR1 MGHRA and CDR2 YSYEKL. J lost 1 base, V lost 2 bases, and 4 bases had no gene match. The CDR3 runs 15 residues. This chain's CDR3 is CASSQPTGESYEQYF. CDR3 coding DNA: TGCGCCAGCAGCCAACCGACAGGGGAATCCTACGAGCAGTACTTC.

This clonotype occurred a few times. The rearrangement links TRBV25-1 to TRBJ1-4, with TRBD1 as a possible D gene (5 bases). Germline CDR1 MGHDK, CDR2 SYGVNS. The CDR3 is 14 amino acids. Trimming left V 7 bases short and J 5 bases short, with 14 bases between. The CDR3 nucleotides are TGTGCCAGCAAAGGTCCAGGGCGGAATGAAAAACTGTTTTTT. Its protein is CASKGPGRNEKLFF. The entire variable domain, with the rest obtained from reference TRBV25-1 and TRBJ1-4, is as follows: EADIYQTPRYLVIGTGKKITLECSQTMGHDKMYWYQQDPGMELHLIHYSYGVNSTEKGDLSSESTVSRIRTEHFPLTLESARPSHTSQYLCASKGPGRNEKLFFGSGTQLSVL.

On this clonotype itself: A much larger clone differs from this one at a single base, so this may be a read error. The V call is TRBV7-2, the J call TRBJ2-3, with D possibly matching TRBD2 (6 bases). Germline V gene data show CDR1 as SGHTA and CDR2 as FQGNSA. The CDR3 extends over 15 amino acids. V dropped 7 bases and J dropped 2 bases, with 16 bases sitting between them. This CDR3 is CASTRDFINTDTQYF. CDR3 DNA: TGTGCCAGCACCCGGGACTTTATAAACACAGATACGCAGTATTTT.

Only one count was recorded for this clonotype. The chain couples TRBV7-3 to TRBJ2-5, with D perhaps TRBD2 (5 bases). The CDR3 consists of 13 residues. The germline V gene has CDR1 SGHTA and CDR2 FQGTGA. V was clipped by 8 bases and J by 4 bases, with 14 bases between them. In nucleotides, the CDR3 is TGTGCCAGCGCCGGTCGGGGATCAGAGACCCAGTACTTC. It encodes CASAGRGSETQYF. Full variable domain (outside the CDR3, taken from reference TRBV7-3 and TRBJ2-5): GAGVSQTPSNKVTEKGKYVELRCDPISGHTALYWYRQSLGQGPEFLIYFQGTGAADDSGLPNDRFFAVRPEGSVSTLKIQRTERGDSAVYLCASAGRGSETQYFGPGTRLLVL.

In its sample, this clonotype was seen many times. Compared with germline, one end of the junction differs, possibly owing to a read error. The V gene is TRBV7-7, the J gene TRBJ2-1; D unresolved. This CDR3 region has 13 residues. Germline V gene lookup returns CDR1 SSHAT and CDR2 FNYEAQ (reference sequence). CDR3 nucleotides: TGTGCTAGCAGCCCCGACCGAGACAATGAGCAGTTCTTC. Protein product: CASSPDRDNEQFF.

Points on this clonotype: Without the conserved terminal phenylalanine or tryptophan, this CDR3 likely stems from a read error. The chain has TRBV5-6 and TRBJ2-1; D might be TRBD1 (5 bases). The CDR3 has 13 amino acids. Germline V gives CDR1 SGHDT, CDR2 YYEEEE. V was pared by 7 bases and J by 6 bases, with 14 bases between. DNA of the CDR3: TGTGCCAGCTCGCGGTACGACAGCAATGAGCAGTTCTTA. Translated: CASSRYDSNEQFL.

In its sample, this clonotype was seen a few times. The rearrangement uses TRBV19 and TRBJ1-5; D ambiguous. V was pared by 5 bases and J by 7 bases, with 12 bases between. Germline V gene sequence: CDR1 LNHDA, CDR2 SQIVND (reference sequence). The CDR3 covers 13 residues. For the CDR3, the DNA is TGTGCCAGTAGTGAAAGGGCGGGACAGCCCCAGCATTTT. Amino acids: CASSERAGQPQHF.

This clonotype was observed a handful of times. The chain has TRBV19 and TRBJ1-6; the D gene is possibly TRBD1 (6 bases). Germline V gives CDR1 LNHDA, CDR2 SQIVND (reference sequence). The CDR3 runs 12 residues. Trimming took 7 bases from V and 7 from J, leaving 8 bases between them. CDR3 DNA sequence: TGTGCCAGTATCGGACAGAATTCACCCCTCCACTTT. Translated: CASIGQNSPLHF.

The sample holds many counts of this clonotype. The chain employs TRBV6-1 and TRBJ2-1; 10 bases align to TRBD2. V lost 3 bases to trimming and J lost 8 bases; unmatched junction nucleotides: 10. The V gene's germline CDR1 is MNHNS and CDR2 SASEGT. The CDR3 has 16 residues. The CDR3 protein is CASSEEIAGGIDEQFF. In nucleotides, the CDR3 is TGTGCCAGCAGTGAGGAGATAGCGGGGGGTATCGATGAGCAGTTCTTC.

This clonotype has just a few counts. The chain is built from TRBV7-9 and TRBJ2-1; D call uncertain. The CDR3 sequence is 15 residues long. Trimming left V 5 bases short and J 6 bases short, with 17 bases between. The germline gives CDR1 SEHNR, CDR2 FQNEAQ (reference sequence). The CDR3 spells CASSPTGLGVNEQFF. For the CDR3, the DNA is TGTGCCAGCAGCCCGACCGGTCTTGGAGTCAATGAGCAGTTCTTC.

A remark on this clonotype: At one end the junction does not follow the germline gene, possibly because of a read error. The gene calls are TRBV7-2 and TRBJ1-2; the D gene is possibly TRBD1 (5 bases). The CDR3 contains 14 residues. Germline V gene lookup returns CDR1 SGHTA and CDR2 FQGNSA. CDR3 amino acids: CASSLGQGHYGYPF. The DNA of the CDR3 is TGTGCCAGCAGCTTAGGGCAGGGCCACTATGGCTACCCCTTC.

This clonotype was seen at least ten times. The chain links TRBV7-2 to TRBJ2-1, with no clear D. This CDR3 has 15 amino acids. V lost 3 bases to trimming and J lost 8 bases, with 17 bases between them. Germline V gives CDR1 SGHTA, CDR2 FQGNSA. CDR3 residues: CASSFVGLLSYEQFF. CDR3 DNA: TGTGCCAGCAGCTTCGTAGGTCTGCTCTCGTATGAGCAGTTCTTC.

This clonotype was seen a few times. Here the CDR3 DNA reads TGTGCCAGCAGTTACTCTACAGCCATGAACACTGAAGCTTTCTTT. Protein sequence: CASSYSTAMNTEAFF. The chain is built from TRBV6-6 and TRBJ1-1; D gene uncertain. CDR3 length: 15 amino acids. Germline loops: CDR1 MNHNY, CDR2 SVGAGI (reference sequence). V lost 0 bases, J lost 0 bases, and 8 bases lay in between.

This clonotype was counted only a few times. The chain is built from TRBV24-1 and TRBJ2-7; the D gene is possibly TRBD1 (5 bases). With 4 bases removed from V and 5 bases from J, the gap between germline ends came to 20 bases. The CDR3 extends over 16 amino acids. Germline V gives CDR1 KGHDR, CDR2 SFDVKD. The CDR3 nucleotides are TGTGCCACCAGTGACAATAGACAGTCGCTAGGGGACGAGCAGTACTTC. It codes for CATSDNRQSLGDEQYF.

This rearrangement joins TRBV7-8 to TRBJ2-7; D ambiguous. Germline-derived CDR1 and CDR2 are SGHVS and FQNEAQ. Trimming took 4 bases from V and 1 from J, leaving 11 bases between them. CDR3 length: 14 residues. The CDR3 DNA is TGTGCCAGCAGCTCCCCCGACAAGTCCTACGAGCAGTACTTC. Protein sequence: CASSSPDKSYEQYF.

The CDR3, as DNA: TGTGCCAGCAGCCCGGACAGGGGTGAGGGTAATTCACCCCTCCACTTT. This encodes CASSPDRGEGNSPLHF. The chain combines TRBV5-4 with TRBJ1-6; 9 nucleotides agree with TRBD1. Unmatched junction bases numbered 8, after V lost 4 bases and J lost 6 bases. The CDR3 loop spans 16 amino acids. Germline CDR1 reads SGHNT; CDR2 reads YYREEE (reference sequence).

The chain uses TRBV20-1 and TRBJ1-1; D gene unclear. The CDR3 covers 11 residues. CDR1 DFQATT and CDR2 SNEGSKA come from the germline V gene (reference sequence). The V end lost 4 bases, the J end lost 2 bases, and 5 bases lay between the germline ends. The chain's CDR3 is CSATVNTEAFF. CDR3 nucleotide sequence: TGCAGTGCTACCGTCAACACTGAAGCTTTCTTT.

This clonotype was counted only a few times. The V and J genes are TRBV4-1 and TRBJ1-5; D gene uncertain. The CDR3 is 13 residues long. Trimming stripped 4 bases from V and 6 bases from J, with 10 bases between. Per germline, CDR1 MGHRA and CDR2 YSYEKL. CDR3 region: CASSLQWGQPQHF. The CDR3 DNA follows: TGCGCCAGCAGCCTCCAGTGGGGTCAGCCCCAGCATTTT.